Presented here are 30 T cell receptor beta chains from one specimen sequenced in a study of blood T cell repertoires in COVID-19. Sequenced by immunoSEQ multiplex PCR; TCRdb stores in-frame clones only, minus some. The sample holds 150,000 to 200,000 clones, 82% seen once. The sequencing input was PBMCs or T cells enriched from blood (not recorded which). The receptors shown here come from a woman in her sixties or seventies with acute COVID-19.

This chain links TRBV7-9 with TRBJ1-1, with unresolved D. Germline-derived CDR1 and CDR2 are SEHNR and FQNEAQ (reference sequence). V lost 5 bases to trimming and J lost 1 base, with 14 bases between them. The CDR3 totals 15 residues. CDR3 protein: CASSTQSFKNTEAFF. CDR3 bases: TGTGCCAGCAGCACCCAGTCTTTTAAGAACACTGAAGCTTTCTTT.

The chain couples TRBV5-4 to TRBJ1-2; TRBD1 matches 9 bases. The CDR3 consists of 13 residues. Germline CDR1 SGHNT, CDR2 YYREEE (reference sequence). After removal of 8 bases from V and 7 bases from J, the junction contained 9 bases not matched to a gene. The CDR3 here is CASRQGGALGYTF. The CDR3 bases are TGTGCCAGTCGACAGGGGGGGGCCCTTGGCTACACCTTC.

This clone was observed once. J is TRBJ1-2 and V is TRBV11-2; D gene unclear. The V end was cut by 6 bases, the J end by 3 bases, with 20 bases between. There are 16 residues in the CDR3. Germline loops: CDR1 SGHAT, CDR2 FQNNGV. The CDR3 protein is CASRLSFRGPDYGYTF. The CDR3 bases are TGTGCCAGCAGGTTATCGTTTCGAGGCCCAGACTATGGCTACACCTTC. Using reference TRBV11-2 and TRBJ1-2 for the parts outside the CDR3, the full variable domain is EAGVAQSPRYKIIEKRQSVAFWCNPISGHATLYWYQQILGQGPKLLIQFQNNGVVDDSQLPKDRFSAERLKGVDSTLKIQPAKLEDSAVYLCASRLSFRGPDYGYTFGSGTRLTVV.

The rearrangement uses TRBV11-2 and TRBJ2-3, with D perhaps TRBD2 (6 bases). This CDR3 is 15 amino acids long. CDR1 and CDR2 (germline): SGHAT, FQNNGV. V shed 5 bases and J shed 3 bases, with 15 bases lying between them. The CDR3: CASSPSGETTDTQYF. In DNA, the CDR3 is TGTGCCAGCAGCCCCTCGGGGGAAACGACAGATACGCAGTATTTT. Complete variable domain (other parts from reference TRBV11-2 and TRBJ2-3): EAGVAQSPRYKIIEKRQSVAFWCNPISGHATLYWYQQILGQGPKLLIQFQNNGVVDDSQLPKDRFSAERLKGVDSTLKIQPAKLEDSAVYLCASSPSGETTDTQYFGPGTRLTVL.

J is TRBJ1-3 and V is TRBV7-2; D is undetermined. V was clipped by 8 bases and J by 0 bases, with 8 bases between them. CDR3 length equals 13 residues. The V gene's germline CDR1 is SGHTA and CDR2 FQGNSA. This CDR3 is CASPGYSGNTIYF. Here the CDR3 DNA reads TGTGCCAGCCCCGGGTACTCTGGAAACACCATATATTTT. Complete variable domain (other parts from reference TRBV7-2 and TRBJ1-3): GAGVSQSPSNKVTEKGKDVELRCDPISGHTALYWYRQSLGQGLEFLIYFQGNSAPDKSGLPSDRFSAERTGGSVSTLTIQRTQQEDSAVYLCASPGYSGNTIYFGEGSWLTVV.

The chain links TRBV30 to TRBJ1-2; D possibly corresponds to TRBD1 (5 bases). Germline V gives CDR1 GTSNPN, CDR2 SVGIG (reference sequence). V was shortened by 2 bases and J by 5 bases, with 9 bases between the two germline ends. The CDR3 loop spans 12 amino acids. CDR3 sequence (DNA): TGTGCCTGGAGTCTTCAGGGATATGGCTACACCTTC. Protein: CAWSLQGYGYTF.

This sequence joins TRBV7-2 and TRBJ2-7, with TRBD1 matching 8 bases. From germline, CDR1 is SGHTA and CDR2 FQGNSA. The trim removed 1 base at V and 3 bases at J, leaving 5 bases unmatched. This CDR3 spans 15 amino acids. For the CDR3, the DNA is TGTGCCAGCAGCTTAGACTGGACAGGGTACTACGAGCAGTACGTC. This sequence encodes CASSLDWTGYYEQYV.

Only one count was recorded for this clone. The chain carries TRBV5-1 and TRBJ1-4; 7 bases are a match to TRBD1. The CDR3 totals 15 residues. V dropped 2 bases and J dropped 0; count of bases not matched to a gene: 1. The germline CDR1 and CDR2 sequences are SGHRS and YFSETQ. DNA for the CDR3: TGCGCCAGCAGCTTCGGGACAGCAACTAATGAAAAACTGTTTTTT. Its protein product is CASSFGTATNEKLFF.

The gene calls are TRBV28 and TRBJ1-1; TRBD1 matches 8 bases. Germline CDR1 is MDHEN and CDR2 is SYDVKM. V lost 11 bases, J lost 6 bases, and 11 bases stayed unmatched. The CDR3 runs 13 residues. The CDR3 bases are TGTGCCGCACACAGCGGACAGGGCGCTGAAGCTTTCTTT. This codes for CAAHSGQGAEAFF.

V usage is TRBV19 and J usage is TRBJ1-1; D perhaps matches TRBD1 (5 bases). CDR3 length: 15 residues. Germline-derived CDR1 and CDR2 are LNHDA and SQIVND (reference sequence). The V end was cut by 6 bases, the J end by 1 base, with 15 bases between. CDR3 region: CASREARVANTEAFF. The CDR3 nucleotides are TGTGCCAGTAGGGAAGCCAGGGTCGCGAACACTGAAGCTTTCTTT.

The genes are TRBV10-1 and TRBJ2-1; maybe TRBD1 (6 bases). CDR1 and CDR2 from the germline V gene are WNHNN and SYGVQD (reference sequence). The length of the CDR3 is 13 residues. The V and J ends lost 2 bases and 7 bases respectively, with 9 bases between them. CDR3: CASSEGGGNEQFF. CDR3 nucleotides: TGCGCCAGCAGTGAGGGGGGCGGGAATGAGCAGTTCTTC.

This clone was detected only once. This rearrangement joins TRBV13 to TRBJ2-1; D may be TRBD1 (6 bases). CDR3 length: 14 amino acids. Germline V CDR1 and CDR2: PRHDT, FYEKMQ (reference sequence). Trimming left V 4 bases short and J 7 bases short, with 14 bases between. CDR3 bases: TGTGCCAGCAGCTCAACAGGGTTCGAGAATGAGCAGTTCTTC. As protein: CASSSTGFENEQFF.

The rearrangement uses TRBV19 and TRBJ2-2; unclear D gene. The CDR3 totals 15 residues. The V gene lost 3 bases and the J gene lost 0 bases, with 8 bases spanning the gap. Germline values: CDR1 LNHDA, CDR2 SQIVND (reference sequence). The CDR3 spells CASSIYNSNTGELFF. The CDR3 nucleotides are TGTGCCAGTAGTATTTACAATTCGAACACCGGGGAGCTGTTTTTT. Looking up the rest from reference TRBV19 and TRBJ2-2 gives the full variable domain: DGGITQSPKYLFRKEGQNVTLSCEQNLNHDAMYWYRQDPGQGLRLIYYSQIVNDFQKGDIAEGYSVSREKKESFPLTVTSAQKNPTAFYLCASSIYNSNTGELFFGEGSRLTVL.

The gene calls are TRBV4-2 and TRBJ1-2; D is unresolved. Germline CDR1 and CDR2: LGHNA and YNFKEQ. The CDR3 runs to 13 residues. Between the trimmed V and J ends, which lost 0 bases and 8 bases, there was a span of 10 bases. The CDR3 here is CASSQELIGGYTF. CDR3 DNA sequence: TGTGCCAGCAGCCAAGAATTAATTGGCGGCTACACCTTC.

V usage is TRBV6-2 or TRBV6-3 and J usage is TRBJ2-5, with D unclear. V dropped 4 bases and J dropped 4 bases, with 13 bases sitting between them. Germline V gene lookup returns CDR1 MNHEY and CDR2 SVGEGT. There are 14 residues in the CDR3. The CDR3 coding sequence is TGTGCCAGCAGTTCCAGCCGTCCGGGAGAGACCCAGTACTTC. Protein: CASSSSRPGETQYF.

The V call is TRBV20-1, the J call TRBJ1-2, with D possibly being TRBD1 (5 bases). The CDR3 is made up of 13 amino acids. Trimming left V 3 bases short and J 4 bases short, with 12 bases between. The germline V gene has CDR1 DFQATT and CDR2 SNEGSKA (reference sequence). The CDR3 bases are TGCAGTGCTAGTCTCTGGAGGGGCTATGGCTACACCTTC. Protein product: CSASLWRGYGYTF.

This clone was seen a handful of times. The V gene is TRBV7-6, the J gene TRBJ2-5, with 9 bases identical to TRBD2. CDR3 length: 16 amino acids. CDR1 SGHVS and CDR2 FNYEAQ come from the germline V gene. Trimming at V came to 0 bases and at J to 2 bases, leaving 4 bases not matched to a gene. The CDR3 reads CASSLAQRGAQETQYF. CDR3 bases: TGTGCCAGCAGCTTAGCCCAGCGGGGGGCACAAGAGACCCAGTACTTC. Complete variable domain (other parts from reference TRBV7-6 and TRBJ2-5): GAGVSQSPRYKVTKRGQDVALRCDPISGHVSLYWYRQALGQGPEFLTYFNYEAQQDKSGLPNDRFSAERPEGSISTLTIQRTEQRDSAMYRCASSLAQRGAQETQYFGPGTRLLVL.

The rearrangement uses TRBV12-3 or TRBV12-4 and TRBJ2-7; D is unclear. V lost 3 bases and J lost 1, with 7 bases in between. The CDR3 sequence is 13 residues long. The CDR3 sequence: CASSFGLSYEQYV. For the CDR3, the DNA is TGTGCCAGCAGTTTCGGTCTGTCCTACGAGCAGTACGTC.

The chain carries TRBV27 and TRBJ2-7, with TRBD1 matching over 8 bases. Germline values: CDR1 MNHEY, CDR2 SMNVEV (reference sequence). V lost 2 bases, J lost 2 bases, and 5 bases stayed unmatched. The CDR3 totals 15 residues. Written as DNA, the CDR3 is TGTGCCAGCAGTTTACTCGGACAGGGTCCCTACGAGCAGTACGTC. Its protein is CASSLLGQGPYEQYV.

The chain uses TRBV10-2 and TRBJ2-1; 8 positions agree with TRBD2. The CDR3 consists of 13 residues. V shed 6 bases, J shed 3 bases, and the junction held 1 base outside the gene matches. Per the germline V gene, CDR1 is WSHSY and CDR2 is SAAADI. The CDR3 sequence: CASRREVYNEQFF. CDR3 DNA sequence: TGCGCCAGCAGGCGGGAGGTCTACAATGAGCAGTTCTTC.

The V gene is TRBV19, the J gene TRBJ1-3; D is ambiguous. Trimming shortened V by 0 bases and J by 0 bases, and 9 bases separated the two germline ends. The CDR3 has 16 residues. The V gene's germline CDR1 is LNHDA and CDR2 SQIVND (reference sequence). This CDR3 is CASSIDRSNSGNTIYF. The CDR3 coding sequence is TGTGCCAGTAGTATAGATAGGAGTAACTCTGGAAACACCATATATTTT.

This clone has just a few counts. The CDR3 region has the DNA TGTGCCAGCAGACAAGACAGGTGGATTGAAGCTTTCTTT. Amino acid sequence: CASRQDRWIEAFF. The chain combines TRBV7-9 with TRBJ1-1, with D perhaps matching TRBD1 (6 bases). Trimming took off 6 bases at V and 7 bases at J, with 15 bases between the two ends. Germline V CDR1 and CDR2: SEHNR, FQNEAQ (reference sequence). The length of the CDR3 is 13 residues.

The V and J genes are TRBV5-6 and TRBJ1-1; weak D call: TRBD1 (6 bases). Germline values: CDR1 SGHDT, CDR2 YYEEEE. V lost 3 bases to trimming and J lost 1 base, with 13 bases between them. The length of the CDR3 is 15 residues. CDR3 bases: TGTGCCAGCAGCTCCCTGGGGGGGGCGAACACTGAAGCTTTCTTT. This encodes CASSSLGGANTEAFF.

The chain combines TRBV19 with TRBJ2-7; 9 nucleotides line up with TRBD2. Germline trimming cut 6 bases from V and 6 bases from J; bases unmatched to any gene: 6. The CDR3 has 13 amino acids. Germline CDR1 LNHDA, CDR2 SQIVND (reference sequence). CDR3 loop: CASRDTSGPEQYF. The CDR3 bases are TGTGCCAGTAGAGATACTAGCGGGCCCGAGCAGTACTTC.

The chain has TRBV5-1 and TRBJ2-3; no firm D call. CDR3 size: 15 residues. Trimming removed 0 bases at V and 1 base at J, with 9 bases between. The germline gives CDR1 SGHRS, CDR2 YFSETQ. CDR3 sequence: CASSLADTRTDTQYF. The CDR3 bases are TGCGCCAGCAGCTTGGCTGACACACGCACAGATACGCAGTATTTT.

The chain combines TRBV5-1 with TRBJ2-1, with TRBD2 matching 14 bases. V trimming: 0 bases; J trimming: 9 bases; junction bases outside the gene matches: 11. The CDR3 has 18 residues. The germline V gene has CDR1 SGHRS and CDR2 YFSETQ. The chain's CDR3 is CASSLGGRLAGGRGEQFF. The CDR3 nucleotides are TGCGCCAGCAGCTTGGGGGGAAGACTAGCGGGAGGGAGAGGTGAGCAGTTCTTC.

This clone was counted at least ten times. The chain recombines TRBV15 with TRBJ1-2; D gene uncertain. Germline V gene lookup returns CDR1 LNHNV and CDR2 YYDKDF (reference sequence). The CDR3 is made up of 14 amino acids. The germline V and J ends were trimmed by 0 bases and 4 bases, with 9 bases remaining between them. The CDR3 protein is CATSRDRGAYGYTF. In DNA form, the CDR3 reads TGTGCCACCAGCAGAGATCGAGGAGCCTATGGCTACACCTTC.

This clone was observed many times. A junction boundary mismatches the germline segment, possibly from a read error. The rearrangement links TRBV15 to TRBJ1-2, with 7 bases lining up with TRBD1. Looked up from germline, CDR1 is LNHNV and CDR2 is YYDKDF (reference sequence). This CDR3 comprises 13 residues. CDR3 in amino acids: CATSRETGNGYTF. The CDR3 coding sequence is TGTGCCACCAGCCGAGAGACAGGGAATGGCTACACCTTC.

The rearrangement links TRBV2 to TRBJ2-5, with D maybe TRBD2 (5 bases). Germline CDR1 reads SNHLY; CDR2 reads FYNNEI. The CDR3 contains 14 residues. The V gene lost 7 bases and the J gene lost 10 bases, with 22 bases spanning the gap. This chain's CDR3 is CASTVGPGLRGQYF. CDR3 nucleotide sequence: TGTGCCAGCACCGTAGGGCCTGGTCTACGGGGCCAGTACTTC.

The chain employs TRBV3-1 (or the pseudogene TRBV3-2) and TRBJ2-5; 7 nucleotides align to TRBD2. The CDR3 is 13 amino acids. Germline V gene sequence: CDR1 LGHDT, CDR2 YNNKEL (reference sequence). The V and J ends lost 4 bases and 3 bases, in that order; junction bases with no gene match: 2. The CDR3 region has the DNA TGTGCCAGCAGCCCCGCGGGAGAAGAGACCCAGTACTTC. It is translated as CASSPAGEETQYF.